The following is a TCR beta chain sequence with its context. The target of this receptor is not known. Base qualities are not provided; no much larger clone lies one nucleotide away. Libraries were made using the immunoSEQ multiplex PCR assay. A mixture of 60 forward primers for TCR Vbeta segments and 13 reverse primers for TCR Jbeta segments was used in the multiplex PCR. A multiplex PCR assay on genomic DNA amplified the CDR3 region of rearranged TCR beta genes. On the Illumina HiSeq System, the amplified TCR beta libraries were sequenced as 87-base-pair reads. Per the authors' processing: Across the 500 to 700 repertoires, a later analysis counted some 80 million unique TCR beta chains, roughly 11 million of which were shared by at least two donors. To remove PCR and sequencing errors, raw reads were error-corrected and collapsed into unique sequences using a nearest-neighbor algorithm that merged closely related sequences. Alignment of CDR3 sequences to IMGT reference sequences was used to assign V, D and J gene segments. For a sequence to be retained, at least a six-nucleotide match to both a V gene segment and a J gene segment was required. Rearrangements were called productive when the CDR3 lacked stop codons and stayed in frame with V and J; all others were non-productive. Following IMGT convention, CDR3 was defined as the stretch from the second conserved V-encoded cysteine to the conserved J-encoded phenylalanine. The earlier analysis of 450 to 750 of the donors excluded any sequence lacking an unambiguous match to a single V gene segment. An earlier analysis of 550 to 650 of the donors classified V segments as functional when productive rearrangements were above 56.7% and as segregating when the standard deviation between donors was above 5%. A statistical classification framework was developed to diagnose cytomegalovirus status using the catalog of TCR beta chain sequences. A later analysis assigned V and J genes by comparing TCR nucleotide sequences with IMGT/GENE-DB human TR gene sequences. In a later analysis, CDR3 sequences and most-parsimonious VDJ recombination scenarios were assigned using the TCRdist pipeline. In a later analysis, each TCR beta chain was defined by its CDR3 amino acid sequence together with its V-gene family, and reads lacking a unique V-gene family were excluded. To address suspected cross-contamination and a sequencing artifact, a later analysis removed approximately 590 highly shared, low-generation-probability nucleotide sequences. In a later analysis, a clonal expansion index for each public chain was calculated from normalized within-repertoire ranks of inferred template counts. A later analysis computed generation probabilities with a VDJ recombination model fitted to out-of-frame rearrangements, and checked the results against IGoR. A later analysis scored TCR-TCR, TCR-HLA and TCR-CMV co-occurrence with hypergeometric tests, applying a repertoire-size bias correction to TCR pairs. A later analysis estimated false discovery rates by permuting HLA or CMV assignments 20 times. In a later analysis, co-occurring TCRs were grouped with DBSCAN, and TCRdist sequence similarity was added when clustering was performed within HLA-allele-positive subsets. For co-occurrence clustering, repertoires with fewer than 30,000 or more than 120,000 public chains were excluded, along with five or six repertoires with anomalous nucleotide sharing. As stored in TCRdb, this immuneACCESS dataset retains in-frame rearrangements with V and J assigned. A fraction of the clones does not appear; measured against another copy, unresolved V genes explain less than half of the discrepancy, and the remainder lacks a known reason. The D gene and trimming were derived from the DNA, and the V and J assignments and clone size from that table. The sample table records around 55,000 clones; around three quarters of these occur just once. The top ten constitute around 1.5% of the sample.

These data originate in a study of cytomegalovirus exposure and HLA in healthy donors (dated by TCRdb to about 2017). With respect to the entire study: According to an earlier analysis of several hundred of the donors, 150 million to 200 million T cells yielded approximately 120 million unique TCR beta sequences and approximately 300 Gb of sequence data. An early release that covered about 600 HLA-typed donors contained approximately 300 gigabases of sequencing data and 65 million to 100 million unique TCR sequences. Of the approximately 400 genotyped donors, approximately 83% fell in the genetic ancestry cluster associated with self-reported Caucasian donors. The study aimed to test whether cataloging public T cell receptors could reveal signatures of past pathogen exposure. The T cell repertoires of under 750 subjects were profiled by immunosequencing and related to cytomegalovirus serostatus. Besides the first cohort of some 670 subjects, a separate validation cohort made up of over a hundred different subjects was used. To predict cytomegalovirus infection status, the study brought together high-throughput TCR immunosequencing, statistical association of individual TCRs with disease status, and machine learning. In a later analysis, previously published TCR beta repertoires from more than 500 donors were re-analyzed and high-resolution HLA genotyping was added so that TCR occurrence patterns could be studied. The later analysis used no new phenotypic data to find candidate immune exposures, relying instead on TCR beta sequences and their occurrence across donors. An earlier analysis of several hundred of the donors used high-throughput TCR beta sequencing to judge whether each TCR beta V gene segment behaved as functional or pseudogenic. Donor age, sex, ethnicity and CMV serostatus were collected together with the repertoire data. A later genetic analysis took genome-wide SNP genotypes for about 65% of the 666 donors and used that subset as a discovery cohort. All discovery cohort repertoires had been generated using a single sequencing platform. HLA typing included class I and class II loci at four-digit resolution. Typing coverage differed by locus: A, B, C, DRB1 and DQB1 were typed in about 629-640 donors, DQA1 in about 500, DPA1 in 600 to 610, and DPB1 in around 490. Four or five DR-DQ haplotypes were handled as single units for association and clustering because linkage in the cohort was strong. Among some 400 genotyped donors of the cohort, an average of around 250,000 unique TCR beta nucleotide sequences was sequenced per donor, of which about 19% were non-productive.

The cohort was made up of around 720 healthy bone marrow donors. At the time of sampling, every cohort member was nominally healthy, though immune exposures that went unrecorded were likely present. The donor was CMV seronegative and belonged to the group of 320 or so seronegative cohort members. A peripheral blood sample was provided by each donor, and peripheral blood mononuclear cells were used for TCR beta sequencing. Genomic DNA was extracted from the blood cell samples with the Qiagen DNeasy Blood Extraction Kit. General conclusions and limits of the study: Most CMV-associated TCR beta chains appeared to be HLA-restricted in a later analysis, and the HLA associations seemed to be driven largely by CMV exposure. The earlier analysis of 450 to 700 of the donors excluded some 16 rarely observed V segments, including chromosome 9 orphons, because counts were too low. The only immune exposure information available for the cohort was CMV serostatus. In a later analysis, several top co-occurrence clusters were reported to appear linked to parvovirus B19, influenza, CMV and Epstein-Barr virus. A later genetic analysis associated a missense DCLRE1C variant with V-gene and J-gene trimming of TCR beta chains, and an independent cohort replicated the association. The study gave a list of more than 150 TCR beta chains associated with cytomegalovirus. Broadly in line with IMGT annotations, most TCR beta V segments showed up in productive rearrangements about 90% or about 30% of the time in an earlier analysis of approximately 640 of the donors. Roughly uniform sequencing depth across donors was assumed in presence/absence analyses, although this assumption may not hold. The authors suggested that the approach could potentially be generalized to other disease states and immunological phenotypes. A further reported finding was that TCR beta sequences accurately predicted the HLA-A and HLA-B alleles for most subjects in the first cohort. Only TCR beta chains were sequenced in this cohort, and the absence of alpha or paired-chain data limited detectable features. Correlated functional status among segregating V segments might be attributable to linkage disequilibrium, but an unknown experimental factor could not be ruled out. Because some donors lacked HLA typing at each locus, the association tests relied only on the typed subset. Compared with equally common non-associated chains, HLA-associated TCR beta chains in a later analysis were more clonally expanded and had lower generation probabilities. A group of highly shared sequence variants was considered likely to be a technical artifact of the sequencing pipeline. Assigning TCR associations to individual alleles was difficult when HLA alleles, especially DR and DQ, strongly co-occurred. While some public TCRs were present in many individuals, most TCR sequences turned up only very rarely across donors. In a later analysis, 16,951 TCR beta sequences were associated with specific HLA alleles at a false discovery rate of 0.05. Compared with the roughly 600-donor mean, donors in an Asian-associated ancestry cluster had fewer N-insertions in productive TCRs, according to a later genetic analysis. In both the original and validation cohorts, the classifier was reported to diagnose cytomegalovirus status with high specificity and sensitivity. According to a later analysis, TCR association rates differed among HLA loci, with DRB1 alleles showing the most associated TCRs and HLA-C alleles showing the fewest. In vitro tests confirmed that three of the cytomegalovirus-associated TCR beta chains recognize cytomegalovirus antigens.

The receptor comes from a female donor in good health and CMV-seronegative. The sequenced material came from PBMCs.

CDR3 region: CASSEKARGGYTF. The DNA sequence follows: TGTGCCAGCAGTGAAAAGGCCCGGGGTGGCTACACCTTC. The V gene is TRBV2 and the J gene is TRBJ1-2; a confident D gene designation cannot be given. V loses 2 bases, J loses 7 bases, and the germline ends lie 11 bases apart. The CDR3 holds 13 amino acids from the cysteine to the phenylalanine. Solely the CDR3 DNA is kept, with 39 bases framed from the first base. Looking up the germline V gene yields CDR1 SNHLY and CDR2 FYNNEI.